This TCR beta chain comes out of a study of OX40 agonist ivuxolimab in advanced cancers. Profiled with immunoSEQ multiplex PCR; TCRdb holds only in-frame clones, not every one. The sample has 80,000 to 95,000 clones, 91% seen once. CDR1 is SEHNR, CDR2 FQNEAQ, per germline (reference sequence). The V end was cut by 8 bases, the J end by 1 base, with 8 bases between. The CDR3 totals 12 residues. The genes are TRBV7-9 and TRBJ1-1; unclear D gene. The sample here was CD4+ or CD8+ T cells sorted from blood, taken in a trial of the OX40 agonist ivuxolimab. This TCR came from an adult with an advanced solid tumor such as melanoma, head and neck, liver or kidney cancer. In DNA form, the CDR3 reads TGTGCCAGCGTGCAGCCGAACACTGAAGCTTTCTTT. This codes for CASVQPNTEAFF.